This is a list of T cell receptor beta chains from one sample in a study of tumor-infiltrating lymphocytes in oesophageal squamous cell carcinoma. TCRdb reprocessed the PCR reads via MiXCR and lists one record per CDR3 protein. The table shows more than 9,500 distinct CDR3 sequences, with approximately 45% occurring only once. The sample taken for sequencing was normal esophageal tissue next to the tumor. All receptors derive from a male donor with esophageal squamous cell carcinoma. The conserved cysteine and the conserved F or W are not part of the CDR3 here. Each record gives: CDR3 protein, J gene, D gene, CDR3 length, V gene. D genes are given only for firm matches.

CDR3 protein: ASSLHKTGLIYNEQY; J gene: TRBJ2-7; D gene: TRBD1; CDR3 length: 15; V gene: TRBV7-4
CDR3 protein: AISESGGGIQETQY; J gene: .; D gene: TRBD2; CDR3 length: 14; V gene: TRBV10-3
CDR3 protein: ASSLGTSGNTGELF; J gene: TRBJ2-2; D gene: TRBD2; CDR3 length: 14; V gene: TRBV7-6
CDR3 protein: AWDYWDSTYNEQF; J gene: TRBJ2-1; D gene: .; CDR3 length: 13; V gene: TRBV30
CDR3 protein: ASSSPRGRWVFYNEQF; J gene: TRBJ2-1; D gene: .; CDR3 length: 16; V gene: TRBV7-6
CDR3 protein: ASSRDRVNSPLH; J gene: TRBJ2-4; D gene: TRBD1; CDR3 length: 12; V gene: TRBV12-3/TRBV12-4
CDR3 protein: ASSLEQGRAYEQY; J gene: .; D gene: .; CDR3 length: 13; V gene: TRBV7-9
CDR3 protein: ASSWGAVGREQY; J gene: TRBJ2-7; D gene: .; CDR3 length: 12; V gene: TRBV5-1
CDR3 protein: ASSLPGTGDSYEQY; J gene: .; D gene: TRBD1; CDR3 length: 14; V gene: TRBV28
CDR3 protein: ASKEGTDTQY; J gene: TRBJ2-3; D gene: .; CDR3 length: 10; V gene: TRBV27
CDR3 protein: ASSVSGSTDTQY; J gene: TRBJ2-3; D gene: .; CDR3 length: 12; V gene: TRBV5-1
CDR3 protein: ASSLIPAGGYNEQF; J gene: .; D gene: TRBD2; CDR3 length: 14; V gene: TRBV11-1
CDR3 protein: ASTIGGTYNEQF; J gene: TRBJ2-1; D gene: TRBD2; CDR3 length: 12; V gene: TRBV7-9
CDR3 protein: ASTAGGMDTQY; J gene: TRBJ2-3; D gene: TRBD2; CDR3 length: 11; V gene: TRBV6-1
CDR3 protein: AAGAYGYT; J gene: TRBJ1-2; D gene: .; CDR3 length: 8; V gene: TRBV6-1
CDR3 protein: ASSLPEGTVTDTQY; J gene: TRBJ2-3; D gene: .; CDR3 length: 14; V gene: TRBV12-3/TRBV12-4
CDR3 protein: ASSLAGTGSYEQY; J gene: .; D gene: TRBD1; CDR3 length: 13; V gene: TRBV27
CDR3 protein: ASRTQWGTEAF; J gene: TRBJ1-1; D gene: .; CDR3 length: 11; V gene: TRBV25-1
CDR3 protein: ASSSRAGVEQY; J gene: TRBJ2-7; D gene: TRBD2; CDR3 length: 11; V gene: TRBV11-2
CDR3 protein: ASKGQPGQGKNNEQF; J gene: TRBJ2-1; D gene: TRBD1; CDR3 length: 15; V gene: TRBV28
CDR3 protein: ASARWTGGTEAF; J gene: TRBJ1-1; D gene: TRBD1; CDR3 length: 12; V gene: TRBV6-5
CDR3 protein: AIKGASKNSPLH; J gene: TRBJ1-6; D gene: TRBD1; CDR3 length: 12; V gene: TRBV6-1
CDR3 protein: ASSYDFRLGGRVSTDTQY; J gene: TRBJ2-3; D gene: TRBD2; CDR3 length: 18; V gene: TRBV28
CDR3 protein: ASSPAGEGYEQY; J gene: .; D gene: TRBD2; CDR3 length: 12; V gene: TRBV9
CDR3 protein: ASSPDRVGEQY; J gene: TRBJ2-7; D gene: TRBD1; CDR3 length: 11; V gene: TRBV7-7
CDR3 protein: ASSPRGRGETQY; J gene: TRBJ2-5; D gene: .; CDR3 length: 12; V gene: TRBV7-3
CDR3 protein: ASSFGQGSYNEQF; J gene: TRBJ2-1; D gene: TRBD1; CDR3 length: 13; V gene: TRBV11-2
CDR3 protein: ASSLYLSSGRNEQF; J gene: .; D gene: TRBD2; CDR3 length: 14; V gene: TRBV27
CDR3 protein: ASRLRANGYYEQY; J gene: .; D gene: .; CDR3 length: 13; V gene: TRBV6-1
CDR3 protein: ASRGRGMGTEAF; J gene: TRBJ1-1; D gene: .; CDR3 length: 12; V gene: TRBV27
CDR3 protein: ASSEGYLIGNEQF; J gene: TRBJ2-1; D gene: .; CDR3 length: 13; V gene: TRBV2
CDR3 protein: ASSDNYRRKPQETQY; J gene: TRBJ2-5; D gene: .; CDR3 length: 15; V gene: TRBV6-1
CDR3 protein: ASSLQGGTAEAF; J gene: TRBJ1-1; D gene: .; CDR3 length: 12; V gene: TRBV12-3/TRBV12-4
CDR3 protein: ASSLTVGKLF; J gene: TRBJ1-4; D gene: .; CDR3 length: 10; V gene: TRBV28
CDR3 protein: ASSRDHGTGLYTQY; J gene: TRBJ2-3; D gene: TRBD1; CDR3 length: 14; V gene: TRBV7-2
CDR3 protein: AISESPSSWIRGYYNEQF; J gene: .; D gene: .; CDR3 length: 18; V gene: TRBV10-3
CDR3 protein: ASSLDPVGNYNEQF; J gene: TRBJ2-1; D gene: .; CDR3 length: 14; V gene: TRBV11-2
CDR3 protein: ASSPETSGYEQY; J gene: .; D gene: TRBD2; CDR3 length: 12; V gene: TRBV12-3/TRBV12-4
CDR3 protein: ASSQDARQETQY; J gene: TRBJ1-6; D gene: .; CDR3 length: 12; V gene: TRBV4-2
CDR3 protein: ASSLGQGGETQY; J gene: TRBJ2-5; D gene: TRBD1; CDR3 length: 12; V gene: TRBV5-1
CDR3 protein: ASSLDGTGWLETQY; J gene: TRBJ2-5; D gene: TRBD1; CDR3 length: 14; V gene: TRBV7-8